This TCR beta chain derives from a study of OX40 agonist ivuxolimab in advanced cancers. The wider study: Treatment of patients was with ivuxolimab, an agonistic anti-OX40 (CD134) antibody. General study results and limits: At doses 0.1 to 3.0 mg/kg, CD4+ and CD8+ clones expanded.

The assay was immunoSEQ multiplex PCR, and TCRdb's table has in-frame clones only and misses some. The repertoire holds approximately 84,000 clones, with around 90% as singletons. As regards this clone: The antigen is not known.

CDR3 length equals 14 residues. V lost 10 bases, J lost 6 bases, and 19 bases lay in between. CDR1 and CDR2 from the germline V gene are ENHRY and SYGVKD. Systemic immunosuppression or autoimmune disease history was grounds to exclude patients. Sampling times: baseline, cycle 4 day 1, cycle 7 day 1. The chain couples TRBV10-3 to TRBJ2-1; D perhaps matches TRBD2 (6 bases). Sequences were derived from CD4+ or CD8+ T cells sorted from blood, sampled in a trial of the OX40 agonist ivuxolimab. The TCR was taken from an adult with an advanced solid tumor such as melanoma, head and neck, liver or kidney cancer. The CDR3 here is CATSRGADSNEQFF. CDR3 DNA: TGTGCCACCTCTCGCGGGGCCGACTCCAATGAGCAGTTCTTC.